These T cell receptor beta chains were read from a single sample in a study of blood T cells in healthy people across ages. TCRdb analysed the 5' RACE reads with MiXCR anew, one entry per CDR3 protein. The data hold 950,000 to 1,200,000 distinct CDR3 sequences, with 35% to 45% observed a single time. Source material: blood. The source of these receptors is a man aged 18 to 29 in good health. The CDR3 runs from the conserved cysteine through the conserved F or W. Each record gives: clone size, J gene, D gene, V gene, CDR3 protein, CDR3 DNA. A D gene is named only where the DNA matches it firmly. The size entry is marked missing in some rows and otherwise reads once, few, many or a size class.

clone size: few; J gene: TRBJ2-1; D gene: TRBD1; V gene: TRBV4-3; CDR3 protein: CASSRRQGAYNEQFF; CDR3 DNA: TGCGCCAGCAGCCGCAGACAGGGGGCCTACAATGAGCAGTTCTTC
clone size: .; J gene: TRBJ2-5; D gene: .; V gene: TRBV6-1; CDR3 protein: CVSTHQPVSEETQYF; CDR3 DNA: TGTGTCAGCACCCACCAACCGGTATCGGAAGAGACCCAGTACTTC
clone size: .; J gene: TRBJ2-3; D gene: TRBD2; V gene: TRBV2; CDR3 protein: CASTRLAGGSDTQYF; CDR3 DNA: TGTGCCAGCACCCGACTAGCGGGGGGGTCGGATACGCAGTATTTT
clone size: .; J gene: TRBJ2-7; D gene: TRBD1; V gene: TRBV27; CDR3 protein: CASRRTGQSYEQYF; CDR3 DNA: TGTGCCAGCAGGAGGACAGGACAATCCTACGAGCAGTACTTC
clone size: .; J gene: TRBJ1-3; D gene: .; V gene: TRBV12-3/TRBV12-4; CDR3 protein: CASSAGTDSGNTIYF; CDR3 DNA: TGTGCCAGCAGTGCAGGGACGGACTCTGGAAACACCATATATTTT
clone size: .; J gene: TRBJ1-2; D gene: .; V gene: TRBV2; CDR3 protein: CASREDPLVHYTF; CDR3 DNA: TGTGCCAGCAGGGAGGACCCCTTGGTTCACTACACCTTC
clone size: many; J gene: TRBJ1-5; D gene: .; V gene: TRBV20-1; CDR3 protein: CSARGPGSNQPQHF; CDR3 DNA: TGCAGTGCTAGAGGTCCCGGGAGCAATCAGCCCCAGCATTTT
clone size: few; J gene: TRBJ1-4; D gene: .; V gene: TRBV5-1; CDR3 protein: CASSSIQGGEKLFF; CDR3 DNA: TGCGCCAGCAGCTCCATACAGGGTGGCGAAAAACTGTTTTTT
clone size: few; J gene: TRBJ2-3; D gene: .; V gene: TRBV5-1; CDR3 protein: CASSPWRGPTDTQYF; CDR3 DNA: TGCGCCAGCAGCCCCTGGAGGGGTCCCACAGATACGCAGTATTTT
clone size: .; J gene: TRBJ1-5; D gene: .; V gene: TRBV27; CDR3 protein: CASSLSEGFSNKRPQHF; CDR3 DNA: TGTGCCAGCAGTTTATCGGAGGGGTTTTCAAATAAGAGGCCCCAGCATTTT
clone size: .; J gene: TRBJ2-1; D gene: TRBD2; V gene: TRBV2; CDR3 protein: CASPMVAGAYNEQFF; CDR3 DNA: TGTGCCAGCCCGATGGTAGCGGGGGCCTACAATGAGCAGTTCTTC
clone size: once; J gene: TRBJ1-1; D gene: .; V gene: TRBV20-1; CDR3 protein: CSAREAGVRNTEAFF; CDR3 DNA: TGCAGTGCTAGAGAGGCAGGGGTAAGGAACACTGAAGCTTTCTTT
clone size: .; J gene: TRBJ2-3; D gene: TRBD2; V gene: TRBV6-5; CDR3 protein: CASSPPSGGLTGTQYF; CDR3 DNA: TGTGCCAGCAGTCCCCCTAGCGGGGGCCTAACGGGGACGCAGTATTTT
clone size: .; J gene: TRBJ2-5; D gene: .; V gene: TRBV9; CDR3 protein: CASSGKTGQETQYF; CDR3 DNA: TGTGCCAGCAGCGGCAAGACGGGACAAGAGACCCAGTACTTC
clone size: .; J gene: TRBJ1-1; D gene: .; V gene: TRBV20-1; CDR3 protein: CSAQLPGTLRVAFF; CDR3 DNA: TGCAGTGCCCAACTTCCCGGGACCCTAAGAGTAGCTTTCTTT
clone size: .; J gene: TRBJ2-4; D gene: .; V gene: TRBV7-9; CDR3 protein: CASSLGGQLTKNIQYF; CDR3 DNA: TGTGCCAGCAGCTTGGGCGGACAACTAACCAAAAACATTCAGTACTTC
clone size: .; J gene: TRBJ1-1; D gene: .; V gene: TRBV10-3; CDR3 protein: CAIRNFTSAPFF; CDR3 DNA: TGTGCCATCAGAAACTTCACGAGCGCTCCTTTCTTT
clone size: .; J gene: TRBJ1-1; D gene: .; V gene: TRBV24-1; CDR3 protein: CATSDSAGGIEAFF; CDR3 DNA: TGTGCCACCAGTGATTCGGCCGGGGGAATAGAAGCTTTCTTT
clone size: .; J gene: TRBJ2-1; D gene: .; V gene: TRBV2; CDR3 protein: CASSRVTYNEQFF; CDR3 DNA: TGTGCCAGCAGCCGTGTAACTTACAATGAGCAGTTCTTC
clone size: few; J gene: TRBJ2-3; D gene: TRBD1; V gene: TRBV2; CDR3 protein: CASSMDRNTDTQYF; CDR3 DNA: TGTGCCAGCAGCATGGACAGGAACACAGATACGCAGTATTTT
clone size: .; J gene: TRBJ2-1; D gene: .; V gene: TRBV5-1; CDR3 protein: CASSYSPGEQFF; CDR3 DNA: TGCGCCAGCAGTTACAGCCCCGGTGAGCAGTTCTTC
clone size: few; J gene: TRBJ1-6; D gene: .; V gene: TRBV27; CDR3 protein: CASRRTDNSPLHF; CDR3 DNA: TGTGCCAGCAGACGGACGGATAATTCACCCCTCCACTTT